Sequencing of this TCR beta chain was carried out in a study of CD8 T cells in Susac syndrome. For the study at large: Each patient with Susac syndrome, at the time of blood draw, was therapy-naive, on corticosteroids, or on intravenous immunoglobulin alone.

The V gene lost 0 bases and the J gene lost 0 bases, with 5 bases spanning the gap. The CDR3 contains 15 residues. Germline CDR1 reads LGHNA; CDR2 reads YNFKEQ. TEMRA cells were FACS-enriched and CD8+ and CD4+ T cells negatively isolated. After extraction with the RNeasy kit, about 0.5 to 1 ug of the RNA was reverse transcribed using random hexamers. TCRdb called the immunoSEQ multiplex PCR reads again in MiXCR, with one record for every CDR3 protein. The sample has about 240,000 distinct CDR3 sequences, 90% to 96% seen once. The V gene is TRBV4-2, the J gene TRBJ2-2, with D hard to call. The source of this sequence is a human donor with Susac syndrome. The sequenced material came from CD4+ T cells from PBMCs. The CDR3 reads CASSQESANTGELFF. The CDR3 coding sequence is TGTGCCAGCAGCCAAGAGTCAGCGAACACCGGGGAGCTGTTTTTT.